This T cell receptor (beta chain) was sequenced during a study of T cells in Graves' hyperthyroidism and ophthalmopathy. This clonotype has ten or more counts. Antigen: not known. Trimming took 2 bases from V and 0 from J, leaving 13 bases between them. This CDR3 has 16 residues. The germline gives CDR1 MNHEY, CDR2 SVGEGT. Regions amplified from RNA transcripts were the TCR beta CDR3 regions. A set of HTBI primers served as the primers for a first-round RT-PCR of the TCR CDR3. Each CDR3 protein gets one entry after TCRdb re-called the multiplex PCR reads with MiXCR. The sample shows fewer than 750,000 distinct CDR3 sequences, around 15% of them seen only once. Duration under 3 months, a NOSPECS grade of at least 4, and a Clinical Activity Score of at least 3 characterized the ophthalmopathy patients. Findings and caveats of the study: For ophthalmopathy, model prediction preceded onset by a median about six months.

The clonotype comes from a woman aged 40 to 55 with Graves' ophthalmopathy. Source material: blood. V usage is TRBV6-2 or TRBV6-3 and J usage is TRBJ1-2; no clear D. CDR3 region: CASSYGLRETNYGYTF. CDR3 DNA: TGTGCCAGCAGTTACGGGTTACGGGAGACTAACTATGGCTACACCTTC.